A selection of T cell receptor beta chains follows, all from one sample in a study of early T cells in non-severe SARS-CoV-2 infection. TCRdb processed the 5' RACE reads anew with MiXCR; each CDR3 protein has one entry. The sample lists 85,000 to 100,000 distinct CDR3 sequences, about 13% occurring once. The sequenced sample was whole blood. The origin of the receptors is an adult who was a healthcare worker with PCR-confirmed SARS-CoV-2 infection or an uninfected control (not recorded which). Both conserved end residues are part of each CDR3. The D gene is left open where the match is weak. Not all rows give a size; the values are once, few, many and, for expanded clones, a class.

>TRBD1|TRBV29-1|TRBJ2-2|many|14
TGCAGCGTTTTCGGGACAGCGAACACCGGGGAGCTGTTTTTT
CSVFGTANTGELFF
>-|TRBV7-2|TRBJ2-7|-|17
TGTGCCAGCAGCTTATATTTTCGGGGACGGAGAGGCGACGAGCAGTACTTC
CASSLYFRGRRGDEQYF
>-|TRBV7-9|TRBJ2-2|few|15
TGTGCCAGCAGCTCGTCAGGATCGGTCACCGGGGAGCTGTTTTTT
CASSSSGSVTGELFF
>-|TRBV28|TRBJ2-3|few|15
TGTGCCAGCACGGCGTTGACTCCCGGAGGAGATACGCAGTATTTT
CASTALTPGGDTQYF
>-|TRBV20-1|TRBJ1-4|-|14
TGCAGTGCTAGAGATGGGAGGGGTTCGGAAAAACTGTTTTTT
CSARDGRGSEKLFF
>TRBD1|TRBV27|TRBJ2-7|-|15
TGTGCCAGCACAAGGACAGGAGCCTCCTCCTACGAGCAGTACTTC
CASTRTGASSYEQYF
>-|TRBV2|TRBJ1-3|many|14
TGTGCCAGCTGGTTCGGTAGCTCTGGAAACACCATATATTTT
CASWFGSSGNTIYF
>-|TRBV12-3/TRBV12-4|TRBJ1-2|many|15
TGTGCCAGCAGCCCTCCACACGGACAGCTCTATGGCTACACCTTC
CASSPPHGQLYGYTF
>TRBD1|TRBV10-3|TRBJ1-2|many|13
TGTGCCATCAGTCGACAGGGGGGCTATGGCTACACCTTC
CAISRQGGYGYTF
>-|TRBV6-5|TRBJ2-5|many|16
TGTGCCAGCAGTCCCCCCCCAGGGGGGCACCAAGAGACCCAGTACTTC
CASSPPPGGHQETQYF
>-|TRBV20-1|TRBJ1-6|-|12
TGCAGTGCTAGAGATTTGGGTTCACCCCTCCACTTT
CSARDLGSPLHF
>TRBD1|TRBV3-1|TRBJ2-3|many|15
TGTGCCAGCAGCCCCGGCCGACAGGGCCCAGATACGCAGTATTTT
CASSPGRQGPDTQYF
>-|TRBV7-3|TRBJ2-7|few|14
TGTGCCAGCAGCCCAGGGTTCCCTTACTACGAGCAGTACTTC
CASSPGFPYYEQYF
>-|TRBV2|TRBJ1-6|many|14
TGTGCCAGCAGCCAGGACGCGTGGAGCTCACCCCTCCACTTT
CASSQDAWSSPLHF
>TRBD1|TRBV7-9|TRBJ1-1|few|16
TGTGCCAGCAGCTTCAGATCGACAGGGGGTAACACTGAAGCTTTCTTT
CASSFRSTGGNTEAFF
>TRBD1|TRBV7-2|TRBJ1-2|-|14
TGTGCCAGCAGCTTAGTCGGACAGGCCTATGGCTACACCTTC
CASSLVGQAYGYTF